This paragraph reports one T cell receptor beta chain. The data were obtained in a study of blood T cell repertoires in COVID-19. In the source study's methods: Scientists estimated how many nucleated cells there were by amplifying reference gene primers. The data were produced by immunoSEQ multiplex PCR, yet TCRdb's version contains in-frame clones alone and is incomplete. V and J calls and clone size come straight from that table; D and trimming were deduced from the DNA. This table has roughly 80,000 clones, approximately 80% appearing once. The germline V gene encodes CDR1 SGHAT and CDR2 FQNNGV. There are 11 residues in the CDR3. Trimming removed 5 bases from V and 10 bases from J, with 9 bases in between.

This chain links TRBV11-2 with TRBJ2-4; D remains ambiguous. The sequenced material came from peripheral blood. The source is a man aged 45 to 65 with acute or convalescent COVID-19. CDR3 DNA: TGTGCCAGCAGCCTAGGGCTTATTCAGTACTTC. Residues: CASSLGLIQYF.